The 13 T cell receptor beta chains below were found in one sample sequenced in a study of radiation and T cells in renal cell carcinoma. The time point was: blood 2 weeks post-SBRT. Treatment noted: 15 Gy SBRT to primary tumor, nephrectomy 4 weeks later. Measured with immunoSEQ multiplex PCR; TCRdb has only the in-frame clones, and not every one. The data contain 100,000 to 150,000 clones, around 85% of them singletons. This sample comprised blood, obtained from a patient whose treatment included radiotherapy and nephrectomy. Source of these receptors: a man aged 50-59 years with renal cell carcinoma.

The chain employs TRBV5-5 and TRBJ2-7, with D possibly matching TRBD1 (6 bases). Trimming stripped 1 base from V and 5 bases from J, with 16 bases between. The germline gives CDR1 SGHKS, CDR2 YYEKEE (reference sequence). The CDR3 consists of 15 residues. CDR3 amino acids: CASSLSQGNAHEQYF. The CDR3 nucleotides are TGTGCCAGCAGCTTGTCCCAGGGGAATGCCCACGAGCAGTACTTC. Full variable domain (remainder filled in from reference TRBV5-5 and TRBJ2-7): DAGVTQSPTHLIKTRGQQVTLRCSPISGHKSVSWYQQVLGQGPQFIFQYYEKEERGRGNFPDRFSARQFPNYSSELNVNALLLGDSALYLCASSLSQGNAHEQYFGPGTRLTVT.

V is TRBV19 and J is TRBJ2-7; possible D gene TRBD2, 5 bases. Germline V gives CDR1 LNHDA, CDR2 SQIVND (reference sequence). The V gene lost 5 bases and the J gene lost 7 bases, with 15 bases spanning the gap. CDR3 length equals 13 residues. The CDR3 DNA reads TGTGCCAGTAGTGCCCGGGATGGCGGTGAGCAGTACTTC. It is translated as CASSARDGGEQYF.

The CDR3 protein is CASSYSGSVTDTQYF. As DNA, the CDR3 is TGTGCCAGCAGTTACTCGGGGTCCGTCACAGATACGCAGTATTTT. The chain recombines TRBV6-5 with TRBJ2-3; D unclear. This CDR3 is 15 amino acids long. Germline assignment: CDR1 MNHEY and CDR2 SVGAGI. Trimming took 0 bases from V and 2 from J, leaving 9 bases between them.

This clone was seen a few times. The chain is built from TRBV30 and TRBJ2-3, with D maybe TRBD2 (6 bases). Looked up from germline, CDR1 is GTSNPN and CDR2 is SVGIG (reference sequence). V was pared by 2 bases and J by 7 bases, with 10 bases between. The CDR3 has 12 amino acids. CDR3: CAWSMTSHTQYF. The CDR3 DNA reads as TGTGCCTGGAGTATGACTAGTCATACGCAGTATTTT. The full variable domain, its missing parts supplied by reference TRBV30 and TRBJ2-3, is SQTIHQWPATLVQPVGSPLSLECTVEGTSNPNLYWYRQAAGRGLQLLFYSVGIGQISSEVPQNLSASRPQDRQFILSSKKLLLSDSGFYLCAWSMTSHTQYFGPGTRLTVL.

The rearrangement links TRBV7-9 to TRBJ1-1, with D possibly TRBD1 on 5 matching bases. With 5 bases removed from V and 2 bases from J, the gap between germline ends came to 12 bases. Germline V gene sequence: CDR1 SEHNR, CDR2 FQNEAQ (reference sequence). This CDR3 spans 14 amino acids. The CDR3 loop reads CASSPGSGNTEAFF. CDR3 coding DNA: TGTGCCAGCAGCCCAGGGAGCGGTAACACTGAAGCTTTCTTT.

This chain links TRBV7-8 with TRBJ2-5, with TRBD1 matching 7 bases. The junction had 6 bases not matched to a gene; V was cut back by 1 base and J by 4 bases. The CDR3 covers 15 residues. Germline CDR1 and CDR2: SGHVS and FQNEAQ. The CDR3 reads CASSLVGRGPETQYF. CDR3 DNA: TGTGCCAGCAGCTTAGTGGGTAGGGGGCCAGAGACCCAGTACTTC.

The V and J genes are TRBV7-6 and TRBJ1-3, with a weak D call TRBD1 (6 bases). V was pared by 5 bases and J by 0 bases, with 20 bases between. Germline CDR1 SGHVS, CDR2 FNYEAQ. The CDR3 is 18 amino acids. CDR3 in DNA: TGTGCCAGCAGCCATGGACCGTTAGACAGGCGCTCTGGAAACACCATATATTTT. It is translated as CASSHGPLDRRSGNTIYF.

The genes are TRBV7-8 and TRBJ2-7, with D perhaps assigned TRBD1 or TRBD2 (6 bases each). Germline V gene sequence: CDR1 SGHVS, CDR2 FQNEAQ. V dropped 1 base and J dropped 2 bases, with 9 bases sitting between them. CDR3 length: 14 residues. Here the CDR3 reads CASSLVGGPYEQYF. The CDR3, as DNA: TGTGCCAGCAGCTTAGTGGGGGGCCCCTACGAGCAGTACTTC.

The rearrangement links TRBV19 to TRBJ1-1, with TRBD1 as a possible D gene (5 bases). This CDR3 is built from 15 residues. Trimming removed 5 bases from V and 1 base from J, with 14 bases in between. Germline-derived CDR1 and CDR2 are LNHDA and SQIVND (reference sequence). CDR3 nucleotide sequence: TGTGCCAGTAGTGCCCGGGACCAAGGGAACACTGAAGCTTTCTTT. Translating it yields CASSARDQGNTEAFF.

The rearrangement joins TRBV14 to TRBJ1-2; a possible D gene is TRBD1 (5 bases). The length of the CDR3 is 13 residues. The germline gives CDR1 SGHDN, CDR2 FVKESK. Trimming removed 4 bases from V and 8 bases from J, with 14 bases in between. The CDR3 region has the DNA TGTGCCAGCAGCCTCGGGGCTTTGGGGGGCTACACCTTC. This gives the protein CASSLGALGGYTF.

The chain joins TRBV10-2 to TRBJ2-7; D might be TRBD2 (6 bases). This CDR3 contains 13 residues. Germline V lookup: CDR1 WSHSY, CDR2 SAAADI. The V end was cut by 8 bases, the J end by 2 bases, with 13 bases between. The DNA of the CDR3 is TGCGCCAGCGAGGGAGCGGGTACCTACGAGCAGTACTTC. Its translation: CASEGAGTYEQYF.

This chain connects TRBV2 to TRBJ1-1; tentative D call: TRBD1 (5 bases). Germline V gene lookup returns CDR1 SNHLY and CDR2 FYNNEI. V lost 7 bases and J lost 4, with 13 bases in between. This CDR3 has 13 amino acids. CDR3 protein: CASTEGSSTEAFF. The CDR3 DNA follows: TGTGCCAGCACCGAGGGGAGTAGCACTGAAGCTTTCTTT.

The sample holds one count of this clone. The CDR3 region has the DNA TGTGCCATCAGTGAGGCGAGGGGCAGTGCCACCTACGAGCAGTACTTC. Its protein is CAISEARGSATYEQYF. The J gene is TRBJ2-5, the V gene TRBV10-3; either TRBD1 or TRBD2 may supply D (5 bases each). The DNA matches TRBJ2-7 better at its end, which makes the J call doubtful. The CDR3 contains 16 residues. The germline V gene has CDR1 ENHRY and CDR2 SYGVKD.